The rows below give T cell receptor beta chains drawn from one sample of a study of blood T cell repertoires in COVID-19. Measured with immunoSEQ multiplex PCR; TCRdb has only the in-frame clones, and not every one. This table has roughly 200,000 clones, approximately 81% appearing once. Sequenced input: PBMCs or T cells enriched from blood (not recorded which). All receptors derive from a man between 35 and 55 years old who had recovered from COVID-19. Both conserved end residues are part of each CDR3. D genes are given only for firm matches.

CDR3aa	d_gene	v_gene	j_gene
CASSQVGGGRDTQYF	.	TRBV3-1/TRBV3-2	TRBJ2-3
CASTPYGNTEAFF	.	TRBV7-9	TRBJ1-1
CASSQDGQGPYGYTF	.	TRBV4-2	TRBJ1-2
CASSGGRRLGGEQFF	.	TRBV2	TRBJ2-1
CASSHWTRAYEQYF	.	TRBV14	TRBJ2-7
CSVGWRGEQYF	.	TRBV29-1	TRBJ2-7
CASSLSVSNEKLFF	.	TRBV5-4	TRBJ1-4
CASSPWEAGIGSGANVLTF	TRBD2	TRBV18	TRBJ2-6
CASRKGLGAYNEQFF	TRBD2	TRBV6-5	TRBJ2-1
CASSVSGLGTDTQYF	TRBD2	TRBV7-2	TRBJ2-3
CASSLEAGTSYEQYF	.	TRBV11-3	TRBJ2-7
CATSRDPEGEQYF	.	TRBV15	TRBJ2-7
CASSAPQGSTNEKLFF	.	TRBV9	TRBJ1-4
CASSRMDSNTGELFF	.	TRBV7-9	TRBJ2-2
CASSAWTGYQETQYF	TRBD1	TRBV18	TRBJ2-5
CASIPVTPLLAGARDTQYF	.	TRBV21-1	TRBJ2-3
CASSSQDRAYEQYF	.	TRBV11-3	TRBJ2-7
CASSQVREGRPHYGYTF	.	TRBV3-1/TRBV3-2	TRBJ1-2
CASSLDNSPGVRAFF	.	TRBV11-3	TRBJ1-1
CAWSPPDRGNGYTF	TRBD1	TRBV30	TRBJ1-2
CASLQGENIQYF	TRBD1	TRBV6-5	TRBJ2-4
CASSTYMGAGSPF	.	TRBV28	TRBJ1-2
CASSLNPSGTEGEQFF	TRBD1	TRBV7-3	TRBJ2-1